These T cell receptor beta chains were read from a single sample in a study of T cell changes during pregnancy in multiple sclerosis. Profiled with immunoSEQ multiplex PCR; TCRdb holds only in-frame clones, not every one. The sample has roughly 64,000 clones; 92% are singletons. This material consisted of peripheral blood, taken in the second trimester of pregnancy. Receptors were obtained from a female donor with multiple sclerosis, enrolled in a pregnancy study. The CDR3 runs from the conserved cysteine through the conserved F or W. A D gene is named only where the DNA matches it firmly.

j_call | v_call | d_call | cdr3_aa | cdr3_nt
TRBJ2-3 | TRBV6-4 | TRBD2 | CASSDLAGGTDTQYF | TGTGCCAGCAGTGACCTAGCGGGAGGCACAGATACGCAGTATTTT
TRBJ2-1 | TRBV27 | NA | CASSSQSGPYNEQFF | TGTGCCAGCAGTTCCCAGTCGGGTCCCTACAATGAGCAGTTCTTC
TRBJ1-5 | TRBV19 | TRBD1 | CASSGTGGAQPQHF | TGTGCCAGTAGTGGGACAGGGGGCGCCCAGCCCCAGCATTTT
TRBJ2-2 | TRBV7-2 | NA | CASSLAGDTGELFF | TGTGCCAGCAGCTTAGCGGGAGATACCGGGGAGCTGTTTTTT
TRBJ2-1 | TRBV6-6 | NA | CASSRPSPGEQFF | TGTGCCAGCAGTCGCCCTTCTCCGGGGGAGCAGTTCTTC
TRBJ2-5 | TRBV5-6 | NA | CASSSSYQETQYF | TGTGCCAGCAGCTCCTCTTACCAAGAGACCCAGTACTTC
TRBJ2-7 | TRBV7-2 | TRBD2 | CASNPLAGPSYEQYF | TGTGCCAGCAACCCACTAGCGGGTCCTTCCTACGAGCAGTACTTC
TRBJ2-7 | TRBV15 | NA | CATSRDRGVYIHEQYF | TGTGCCACCAGCAGAGATCGCGGCGTCTATATCCACGAGCAGTACTTC
TRBJ1-1 | TRBV29-1 | NA | CSVYPSGTEAFF | TGCAGCGTTTACCCGTCCGGCACTGAAGCTTTCTTT
TRBJ2-3 | TRBV6-5 | TRBD1 | CASSRDSGTDTQYF | TGTGCCAGCAGCCGGGACAGCGGCACAGATACGCAGTATTTT
TRBJ1-1 | TRBV18 | TRBD1 | CASSPTDRDTEAFF | TGTGCCAGCTCACCAACGGACAGGGACACTGAAGCTTTCTTT
TRBJ1-5 | TRBV4-1 | TRBD1 | CASSQPTGQGNSNQPQHF | TGCGCCAGCAGCCAGCCCACGGGACAGGGGAATAGCAATCAGCCCCAGCATTTT
TRBJ1-1 | TRBV27 | TRBD1 | CASSYGQGAPLAFF | TGTGCCAGCAGTTACGGGCAGGGGGCGCCTTTAGCTTTCTTT
TRBJ1-1 | TRBV6-5 | NA | CASSYTGEAFF | TGTGCCAGCAGTTACACAGGCGAAGCTTTCTTT